This T cell receptor (beta chain) derives from a study of cytomegalovirus exposure and HLA in healthy donors. The germline CDR1 and CDR2 sequences are SGHTS and YDEGEE. V lost 5 bases and J 4 bases, leaving 15 bases between the germline ends. The CDR3 runs 14 residues. The primer mix had 60 Vbeta and 13 Jbeta primers. Only in-frame clones appear in the TCRdb table, and some are missing; sequencing was by immunoSEQ multiplex PCR. The sample includes some 180,000 clones, under 85% seen only once; the top ten take approximately 5.1%. This TCR was sampled from a woman aged 18-29 years in good health and CMV-seropositive. V gene TRBV5-8 combines with J gene TRBJ1-1; a possible D gene is TRBD1 (5 bases). The sequenced sample consisted of PBMCs. The CDR3 loop is CASSSMWGGTEAFF. In nucleotides, the CDR3 is TGTGCCAGCAGTTCGATGTGGGGGGGCACTGAAGCTTTCTTT.